The 18 T cell receptor beta chains below come from one sample, sequenced in a study of shared clonotypes between healthy human individuals. CD45RO-negative, CCR7-selected cells formed the naive CD8 fraction, which excluded terminally differentiated effector memory CD45RA+ cells. Using immunoSEQ multiplex PCR, the repertoire was profiled, and TCRdb retains in-frame clones only, with some absent. This repertoire shows about 2.1 million clones, approximately 94% found once; its top ten account for 1.5% to 2%. Sequencing input: naive CD8+ T cells from PBMCs. Receptor source: a man aged 18 to 29 in good health. Some clones in this sample may be carry-over from other donors' samples.

The V gene is TRBV9, the J gene TRBJ1-2, with TRBD1 identical over 9 bases. The junction had 9 bases not matched to a gene; V was cut back by 0 bases and J by 6 bases. The CDR3 runs 16 residues. Looked up from germline, CDR1 is SGDLS and CDR2 is YYNGEE. CDR3 sequence reads: CASSVESTGGGNGYTF. The CDR3 nucleotides read TGTGCCAGCAGCGTAGAGTCCACAGGGGGCGGTAATGGCTACACCTTC.

The chain couples TRBV29-1 to TRBJ2-1, with 13 bases identical to TRBD2. V lost 4 bases and J lost 6; bases outside the gene matches: 15. This CDR3 contains 18 residues. In germline, CDR1 is SQVTM, CDR2 ANQGSEA. CDR3 loop: CSVVGTSGRDGLGNEQFF. As DNA, the CDR3 is TGCAGCGTTGTCGGCACTAGCGGGAGGGACGGTTTGGGCAATGAGCAGTTCTTC.

J is TRBJ2-4 and V is TRBV29-1, with D unclear. V lost 3 bases, J lost 0 bases, and 15 bases lay in between. Looked up from germline, CDR1 is SQVTM and CDR2 is ANQGSEA. The CDR3 is 16 residues long. CDR3 sequence: CSVDNPSAEAKNIQYF. CDR3 sequence (DNA): TGCAGCGTTGATAACCCAAGCGCGGAAGCCAAAAACATTCAGTACTTC.

In its sample, this clone was seen once. CDR3 nucleotides: TGTGCCAGCAGTTTAGTCCGCGAGGGGGCCAAAAACATTCAGTACTTC. Its protein is CASSLVREGAKNIQYF. The V gene is TRBV28, the J gene TRBJ2-4; D is tentatively TRBD1 or TRBD2 (5 bases each). Trimming took 2 bases from V and 1 from J, leaving 12 bases between them. Germline values: CDR1 MDHEN, CDR2 SYDVKM. The CDR3 has 16 residues.

This sequence joins TRBV7-3 and TRBJ2-1; TRBD1 aligns across 9 bases. J was trimmed by 7 bases and V by 3 bases; bases with no gene match: 7. Looked up from germline, CDR1 is SGHTA and CDR2 is FQGTGA. The CDR3 is 15 residues long. CDR3 sequence (DNA): TGTGCCAGCAGCTTTTTCGGGACAGGGCGGAATGAGCAGTTCTTC. It codes for CASSFFGTGRNEQFF.

This chain uses TRBV4-3 with TRBJ2-4; D is possibly TRBD1 (5 bases). Germline CDR1 and CDR2: LGHNA and YSLEER. CDR3 length equals 17 residues. Trimming removed 1 base at V and 5 bases at J, with 18 bases between. The CDR3 here is CASSQAGPAQEENIQYF. The DNA for the CDR3 is TGCGCCAGCAGCCAAGCAGGGCCCGCCCAAGAAGAAAACATTCAGTACTTC.

The CDR3 protein is CASSPHVSLGNEQFF. DNA of the CDR3: TGTGCCAGCAGCCCACACGTGTCACTGGGCAATGAGCAGTTCTTC. The gene calls are TRBV7-3 and TRBJ2-1; D is undetermined. This CDR3 region has 15 residues. Trimming cost V 5 bases and J 6 bases, with 17 bases left between them. Germline CDR1 reads SGHTA; CDR2 reads FQGTGA.

J is TRBJ2-3 and V is TRBV9; D remains ambiguous. V was cut by 2 bases and J by 4 bases, with 11 bases left in between. The germline CDR1 and CDR2 sequences are SGDLS and YYNGEE. This CDR3 has 14 residues. The CDR3 reads CASSVLPPPDTQYF. CDR3 DNA sequence: TGTGCCAGCAGCGTTCTCCCACCCCCAGATACGCAGTATTTT.

The V and J genes are TRBV27 and TRBJ2-7; D remains unclear. V lost 5 bases and J 2 bases, leaving 13 bases between the germline ends. CDR1 and CDR2 from the germline V gene are MNHEY and SMNVEV (reference sequence). CDR3 size: 14 residues. CDR3 in amino acids: CASSATQRPYEQYF. The CDR3 DNA reads TGTGCCAGCAGTGCTACCCAAAGGCCCTACGAGCAGTACTTC.

V is TRBV7-6 and J is TRBJ2-2, with D maybe TRBD1 (6 bases). With 3 bases removed from V and 6 bases from J, the gap between germline ends came to 17 bases. The length of the CDR3 is 16 residues. From germline, CDR1 is SGHVS and CDR2 FNYEAQ. CDR3 protein: CASSLAPNRVPGELFF. CDR3 bases: TGTGCCAGCAGCTTGGCCCCCAACAGGGTTCCCGGGGAGCTGTTTTTT.

This chain connects TRBV19 to TRBJ2-7, with a possible D match to TRBD2 (6 bases). The CDR3 covers 13 residues. The ends were cut back, 8 bases at V and 6 bases at J, with 17 bases in the middle. Per the germline V gene, CDR1 is LNHDA and CDR2 is SQIVND (reference sequence). CDR3 DNA sequence: TGTGCCAGTGGTGCGGGGCCGAGGGCCGAGCAGTACTTC. Protein product: CASGAGPRAEQYF. Combining the CDR3 with reference TRBV19 and TRBJ2-7 gives the whole variable domain DGGITQSPKYLFRKEGQNVTLSCEQNLNHDAMYWYRQDPGQGLRLIYYSQIVNDFQKGDIAEGYSVSREKKESFPLTVTSAQKNPTAFYLCASGAGPRAEQYFGPGTRLTVT.

The genes are TRBV9 and TRBJ2-7, with D perhaps matching TRBD2 (6 bases). The ends were cut back, 3 bases at V and 0 bases at J, with 16 bases in the middle. The CDR3 contains 16 residues. Germline CDR1 SGDLS, CDR2 YYNGEE. The CDR3 region has the DNA TGTGCCAGCAGCGCTACTTGGGGGGTAAGCTCCTACGAGCAGTACTTC. Translating gives CASSATWGVSSYEQYF.

The V gene is TRBV28, the J gene TRBJ2-3; the D gene could be TRBD1 or TRBD2 (5 bases each). The CDR3 is made up of 14 amino acids. Trimming shortened V by 3 bases and J by 5 bases, and 12 bases separated the two germline ends. CDR1 is MDHEN, CDR2 SYDVKM, per germline. The CDR3 bases are TGTGCCAGCAGTTTTGGGGACGACGGAGATACGCAGTATTTT. Its protein product is CASSFGDDGDTQYF.

The chain links TRBV10-3 to TRBJ2-1; D remains unclear. The ends were cut back, 0 bases at V and 0 bases at J, with 9 bases in the middle. The CDR3 spans 16 residues. CDR1 is ENHRY, CDR2 SYGVKD, per germline. The CDR3 reads CAISESVLSSYNEQFF. The CDR3 nucleotides are TGTGCCATCAGTGAGTCTGTGCTCAGCTCCTACAATGAGCAGTTCTTC.

J is TRBJ2-3 and V is TRBV19; no clear D. CDR1 is LNHDA and CDR2 is SQIVND in the germline V gene (reference sequence). V lost 6 bases, J lost 3 bases, and 19 bases lay in between. The CDR3 is made up of 16 amino acids. CDR3 nucleotides: TGTGCCAGTAGCCCTCGTAAGGGCAGAGAGACAGATACGCAGTATTTT. Translated, it gives CASSPRKGRETDTQYF. Full variable domain (missing parts from reference TRBV19 and TRBJ2-3): DGGITQSPKYLFRKEGQNVTLSCEQNLNHDAMYWYRQDPGQGLRLIYYSQIVNDFQKGDIAEGYSVSREKKESFPLTVTSAQKNPTAFYLCASSPRKGRETDTQYFGPGTRLTVL.

The J gene is TRBJ1-4, the V gene TRBV15; D not certain. V shed 0 bases and J shed 4 bases, with 15 bases lying between them. The CDR3 length is 17 residues. Germline values: CDR1 LNHNV, CDR2 YYDKDF (reference sequence). CDR3 in amino acids: CATSRDLKWSINEKLFF. CDR3 nucleotide sequence: TGTGCCACCAGCAGAGATTTAAAATGGAGCATTAATGAAAAACTGTTTTTT. The complete variable domain, with remaining parts taken from reference TRBV15 and TRBJ1-4, reads DAMVIQNPRYQVTQFGKPVTLSCSQTLNHNVMYWYQQKSSQAPKLLFHYYDKDFNNEADTPDNFQSRRPNTSFCFLDIRSPGLGDTAMYLCATSRDLKWSINEKLFFGSGTQLSVL.

Note on this clone: Additional DNA sequences in this sample encode the identical CDR3. The rearrangement uses TRBV19 and TRBJ2-2; 8 bases map to TRBD1. This CDR3 has 15 residues. The V gene's germline CDR1 is LNHDA and CDR2 SQIVND (reference sequence). J lost 6 bases, V lost 3 bases, and 6 bases had no gene match. The CDR3 region has the DNA TGTGCCAGTAGTATCGGGACAGGACTTGCCGGGGAGCTGTTTTTT. Protein: CASSIGTGLAGELFF.

Remarks on this clone: At one end, the junction sequence differs from germline, possibly due to a read error. J is TRBJ1-2 and V is TRBV5-6; weak D call: TRBD1 (6 bases). The CDR3 consists of 12 residues. Germline assignment: CDR1 SGHDT and CDR2 YYEEEE. This CDR3 reads CTSSQDSYGYTF. CDR3 in DNA: TGTACCAGCAGCCAGGACAGCTATGGCTACACCTTC.